These T cell receptor beta chains were read from a single sample in a study of blood T cell repertoires in COVID-19. TCRdb keeps only in-frame clones here, not all; method: immunoSEQ multiplex PCR. Of 100,000 to 130,000 clones listed, around 81% were seen once; the top ten hold 4% to 4.5%. The specimen was peripheral blood. These receptors all stem from a woman aged 65 to 85 with acute or convalescent COVID-19. Each CDR3 is given with its conserved first and last residue. A D gene is named only where the DNA matches it firmly. The size field is filled for only some rows; it gives once, few, many or a size class.

d_call	clone_size	j_call	v_call	cdr3_aa	cdr3_nt
TRBD1	NA	TRBJ1-3	TRBV3-1/TRBV3-2	CASSQGTGGGNTIYF	TGTGCCAGCAGCCAAGGGACAGGGGGTGGAAACACCATATATTTT
NA	NA	TRBJ1-1	TRBV4-2	CASSQDGGFLGAEAFF	TGTGCCAGCAGCCAAGACGGAGGGTTCTTGGGCGCTGAAGCTTTCTTT
NA	NA	TRBJ2-6	TRBV13	CASSGKGLQFFSGANVLTF	TGTGCCAGCAGCGGGAAGGGGTTACAGTTTTTCTCTGGGGCCAACGTCCTGACTTTC
TRBD1	NA	TRBJ1-5	TRBV7-9	CASSSWTGGLLQPQHF	TGTGCCAGCAGCTCATGGACAGGGGGCTTGCTTCAGCCCCAGCATTTT
NA	NA	TRBJ1-2	TRBV7-9	CASSPGVSYGYTF	TGTGCCAGCAGCCCAGGGGTGAGCTATGGCTACACCTTC
NA	NA	TRBJ2-1	TRBV6-1	CASSDGGDEQFF	TGTGCCAGCAGTGATGGAGGGGATGAGCAGTTCTTC
TRBD1	NA	TRBJ1-1	TRBV30	CAWSVSGTGEAFF	TGTGCCTGGAGTGTAAGCGGGACAGGGGAAGCTTTCTTT
TRBD2	NA	TRBJ2-7	TRBV5-4	CASSSIAGEAREQYF	TGTGCCAGCAGCTCAATAGCGGGAGAGGCTCGTGAGCAGTACTTC
TRBD1	NA	TRBJ1-2	TRBV10-3	CAIRADRVNYGYTF	TGTGCCATCAGAGCGGACAGGGTAAACTATGGCTACACCTTC
NA	once	TRBJ2-4	TRBV6-5	CASSYSAGENIQYF	TGTGCCAGCAGTTACTCGGCCGGGGAAAACATTCAGTACTTC
TRBD1	NA	TRBJ1-2	TRBV27	CASSFRDRGYGYTF	TGTGCCAGCAGTTTCCGGGACAGGGGGTATGGCTACACCTTC
NA	NA	TRBJ1-5	TRBV10-1	CASSVPAGHPYQPQHF	TGCGCCAGCAGTGTTCCCGCCGGACACCCATATCAGCCCCAGCATTTT
TRBD2	NA	TRBJ2-1	TRBV7-9	CASSPTLAGPSYNEQFF	TGTGCCAGCAGCCCAACCCTAGCGGGCCCTTCCTACAATGAGCAGTTCTTC
NA	NA	TRBJ2-3	TRBV29-1	CSVANVEGLASTDTQYF	TGCAGCGTTGCCAACGTAGAGGGTCTAGCTAGCACAGATACGCAGTATTTT
NA	NA	TRBJ2-1	TRBV27	CASSWTISSYNEQFF	TGTGCCAGCTCCTGGACTATTAGCTCCTACAATGAGCAGTTCTTC
NA	few	TRBJ2-2	TRBV15	CATSRDRNTGELFF	TGTGCCACCAGCAGAGATCGGAACACCGGGGAGCTGTTTTTT
TRBD2	NA	TRBJ2-2	TRBV5-1	CASSLATSGGSRTGELFF	TGCGCCAGCAGCTTGGCGACTAGCGGGGGGTCGCGTACCGGGGAGCTGTTTTTT
NA	NA	TRBJ2-5	TRBV9	CASSVLSVGGTVKETQYF	TGTGCCAGCAGCGTATTAAGCGTCGGAGGGACAGTCAAAGAGACCCAGTACTTC
NA	NA	TRBJ1-2	TRBV5-6	CATLSRVANYGYTF	TGTGCCACCCTGAGTCGGGTTGCTAACTATGGCTACACCTTC
NA	few	TRBJ1-6	TRBV15	CATSRDFPGVGSPLHF	TGTGCCACCAGCAGAGATTTTCCGGGGGTAGGTTCACCCCTCCACTTT
TRBD1	NA	TRBJ2-7	TRBV6-5	CASSYRRTGDEQYF	TGTGCCAGCAGTTACCGTAGGACAGGGGACGAGCAGTACTTC
NA	NA	TRBJ2-7	TRBV6-1	CASSEAWAAYEQYF	TGTGCCAGCAGTGAAGCTTGGGCAGCCTACGAGCAGTACTTC
TRBD2	NA	TRBJ2-1	TRBV6-6	CASSYPGLADNEQFF	TGTGCCAGCAGTTACCCGGGACTAGCGGATAATGAGCAGTTCTTC
NA	NA	TRBJ1-2	TRBV21-1	CASIKLTFSYTF	TGTGCCAGCATCAAACTAACCTTTAGCTACACCTTC
NA	NA	TRBJ1-5	TRBV6-2/TRBV6-3	CASSYPNYSNQPQHF	TGTGCCAGCAGTTATCCAAACTATAGCAATCAGCCCCAGCATTTT
TRBD1	NA	TRBJ1-1	TRBV6-6	CASSQTPGGTEAFF	TGTGCCAGCAGCCAAACCCCAGGGGGCACTGAAGCTTTCTTT
TRBD1	NA	TRBJ1-1	TRBV27	CASRPLTGHTEAFF	TGTGCCAGCAGACCTTTGACAGGGCACACTGAAGCTTTCTTT
NA	once	TRBJ1-1	TRBV19	CASSVSSGGTEAFF	TGTGCCAGTAGTGTTAGTTCCGGTGGCACTGAAGCTTTCTTT
NA	NA	TRBJ2-2	TRBV30	CAWAGTLTGELFF	TGTGCCTGGGCCGGGACTTTGACCGGGGAGCTGTTTTTT
NA	NA	TRBJ2-1	TRBV28	CASGGASYNEQFF	TGTGCCAGCGGGGGGGCGTCTTACAATGAGCAGTTCTTC
NA	NA	TRBJ1-2	TRBV3-1/TRBV3-2	CASSDPSGAGDYGYTF	TGTGCCAGCAGCGACCCCTCAGGGGCGGGGGACTATGGCTACACCTTC
TRBD1	NA	TRBJ2-4	TRBV2	CASSESLTGAKNIQYF	TGTGCCAGCAGTGAATCCCTGACAGGGGCCAAAAACATTCAGTACTTC
NA	NA	TRBJ1-2	TRBV18	CASSPQDGTIRGGYTF	TGTGCCAGCTCACCCCAAGACGGGACTATCCGAGGGGGCTACACCTTC
TRBD1	NA	TRBJ1-1	TRBV11-3	CASSLEPGGNTEAFF	TGTGCCAGCAGCTTAGAGCCAGGGGGGAACACTGAAGCTTTCTTT
TRBD1	NA	TRBJ1-3	TRBV2	CASSEGQGGWPTIYF	TGTGCCAGCAGTGAAGGACAGGGGGGATGGCCCACCATATATTTT
NA	NA	TRBJ1-1	TRBV19	CASRSLTAMNTEAFF	TGTGCCAGTAGATCCCTCACAGCTATGAACACTGAAGCTTTCTTT
NA	NA	TRBJ1-6	TRBV19	CASSPRTPSSSYNSPLHF	TGTGCCAGTAGTCCCCGGACACCATCAAGCTCCTATAATTCACCCCTCCACTTT
TRBD2	NA	TRBJ2-2	TRBV29-1	CSVPRREGLGELFF	TGCAGCGTCCCTAGGAGGGAGGGCCTCGGGGAGCTGTTTTTT
TRBD1	NA	TRBJ1-2	TRBV27	CASSLIPTVGQDYGYTF	TGTGCCAGCAGTTTAATCCCTACGGTGGGACAGGACTATGGCTACACCTTC
TRBD1	NA	TRBJ1-2	TRBV7-2	CASSPAGTGSLYGYTF	TGTGCCAGCAGCCCCGCCGGGACAGGCAGCCTCTATGGCTACACCTTC
NA	NA	TRBJ1-1	TRBV6-5	CASSYPGQNNTEAFF	TGTGCCAGCAGTTACCCAGGACAGAATAACACTGAAGCTTTCTTT
TRBD1	NA	TRBJ2-6	TRBV7-9	CASSSDRAGANVLTF	TGTGCCAGCAGCTCAGACAGGGCTGGGGCCAACGTCCTGACTTTC
NA	NA	TRBJ1-5	TRBV28	CASSLLRSYSNQPQHF	TGTGCCAGCAGTTTATTGAGATCCTATAGCAATCAGCCCCAGCATTTT
NA	NA	TRBJ1-1	TRBV4-2	CASSQVTGEAFF	TGTGCCAGCAGCCAAGTAACGGGGGAAGCTTTCTTT
NA	NA	TRBJ1-2	TRBV6-5	CASSYSYDRRNYGYTF	TGTGCCAGCAGTTACTCGTATGACAGGAGGAACTATGGCTACACCTTC
TRBD1	NA	TRBJ2-7	TRBV28	CASSLSQGVVEQYF	TGTGCCAGCAGTTTATCACAGGGGGTGGTCGAGCAGTACTTC
NA	NA	TRBJ1-5	TRBV19	CASSIPGGTQPQHF	TGTGCCAGTAGTATCCCCGGGGGGACTCAGCCCCAGCATTTT
TRBD1	NA	TRBJ1-3	TRBV6-5	CASSPQGNSGNTIYF	TGTGCCAGCAGTCCACAGGGGAACTCTGGAAACACCATATATTTT
NA	NA	TRBJ2-1	TRBV6-2/TRBV6-3	CASSPLDQAGTYNEQFF	TGTGCCAGCAGTCCACTAGACCAGGCCGGAACCTACAATGAGCAGTTCTTC